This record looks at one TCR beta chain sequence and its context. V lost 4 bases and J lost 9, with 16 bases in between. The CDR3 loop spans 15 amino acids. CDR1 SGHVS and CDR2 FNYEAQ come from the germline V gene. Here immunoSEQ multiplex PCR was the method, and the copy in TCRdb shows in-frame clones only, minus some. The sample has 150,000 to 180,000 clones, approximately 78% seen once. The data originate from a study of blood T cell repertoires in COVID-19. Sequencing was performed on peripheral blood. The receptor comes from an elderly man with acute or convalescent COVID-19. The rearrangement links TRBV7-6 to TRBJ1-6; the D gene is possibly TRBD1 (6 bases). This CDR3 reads CASSSQQGPASPLHF. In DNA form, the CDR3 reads TGTGCCAGCAGCTCCCAACAGGGCCCCGCTTCACCCCTCCACTTT.